The sequence of this TCR beta chain was determined in a study of T-cell reconstitution after alpha-beta-depleted transplantation in children. Whole-study findings and limits: There were some patients whose high TCRbeta diversity at day 60 came from surviving recipient T cells and thymic progenitors. When one year had passed after transplant, most T-cell counts and diversity came from newly produced T cells.

V trimming: 2 bases; J trimming: 1 base; junction bases outside the gene matches: 4. The CDR3 runs to 16 residues. The germline V gene has CDR1 KGHDR and CDR2 SFDVKD. Unique molecular identifiers were incorporated when the TCRbeta library was constructed. Each CDR3 protein is one row after TCRdb ran MiXCR on the PCR reads. The sample lists some 830,000 distinct CDR3 sequences; 15% to 20% were seen once. On this clonotype itself: Its matching antigen is unknown.

This TCR derives from a male patient between 5 and 17 years old who had a stem cell transplant for acute lymphoblastic leukemia, so the T cells may come from the graft donor. The specimen was PBMCs, mostly from graft donor cells, collected 360 days after TCRalphabeta/CD19-depleted stem cell transplant. The V call is TRBV24-1, the J call TRBJ2-5; 9 bases match TRBD1. In DNA form, the CDR3 reads TGTGCCACCAGTGATTCGGGGACAGGGCCCCAAGAGACCCAGTACTTC. Translating it yields CATSDSGTGPQETQYF.